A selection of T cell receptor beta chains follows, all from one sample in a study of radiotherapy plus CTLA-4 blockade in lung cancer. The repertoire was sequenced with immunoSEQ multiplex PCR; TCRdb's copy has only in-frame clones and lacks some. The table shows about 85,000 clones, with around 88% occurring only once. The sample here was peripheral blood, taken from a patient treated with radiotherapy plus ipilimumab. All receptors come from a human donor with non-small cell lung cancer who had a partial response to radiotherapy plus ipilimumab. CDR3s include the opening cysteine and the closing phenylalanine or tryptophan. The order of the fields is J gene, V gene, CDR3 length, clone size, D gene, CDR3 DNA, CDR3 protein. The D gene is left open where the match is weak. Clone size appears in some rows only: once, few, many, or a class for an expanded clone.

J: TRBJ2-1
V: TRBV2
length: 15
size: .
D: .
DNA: TGTGCCAGCAAACTAGCCCTCAGTAGAAGTAATGAGCAGTTCTTC
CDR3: CASKLALSRSNEQFF

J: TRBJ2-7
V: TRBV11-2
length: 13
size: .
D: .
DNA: TGTGCCAGCAGCTTAGGGCTAGCCGACGAGCAGTACTTC
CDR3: CASSLGLADEQYF

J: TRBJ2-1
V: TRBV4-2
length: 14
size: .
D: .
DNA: TGTGCCAGCAGCCAAGAGGGAGGAGTGGATGAGCAGTTCTTC
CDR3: CASSQEGGVDEQFF

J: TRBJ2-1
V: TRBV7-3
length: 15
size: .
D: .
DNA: TGTGCCAGCAGCTTAAAATCCGGGGGAATAGGTGAGCAGTTCTTC
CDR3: CASSLKSGGIGEQFF

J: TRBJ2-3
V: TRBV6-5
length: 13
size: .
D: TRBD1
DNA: TGTGCCAGCAGAAGACAGGGATCGGATACGCAGTATTTT
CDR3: CASRRQGSDTQYF

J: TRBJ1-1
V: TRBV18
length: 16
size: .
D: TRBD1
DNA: TGTGCCAGCTCATATGGGACAGGGGGCACGGGCACTGAAGCTTTCTTT
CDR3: CASSYGTGGTGTEAFF

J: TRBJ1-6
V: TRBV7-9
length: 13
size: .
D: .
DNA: TGTGCCAGCAGCTTAGCGGACAGTTCACCCCTCCACTTT
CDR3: CASSLADSSPLHF

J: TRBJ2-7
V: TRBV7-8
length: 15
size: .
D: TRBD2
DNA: TGTGCCAGCAGCTTAGATTCTAGCGGAGCCTACGAGCAGTACTTC
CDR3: CASSLDSSGAYEQYF

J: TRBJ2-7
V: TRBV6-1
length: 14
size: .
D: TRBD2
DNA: TGTGCCAGCAGTGAGGCTAGCGGCTCCTACGAGCAGTACTTC
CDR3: CASSEASGSYEQYF

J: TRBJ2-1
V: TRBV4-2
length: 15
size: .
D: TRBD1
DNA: TGTGCCAGCAGCCAGGCAAGGGGGCAGTCCACTGAGCAGTTCTTC
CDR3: CASSQARGQSTEQFF

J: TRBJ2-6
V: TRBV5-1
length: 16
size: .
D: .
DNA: TGCGCCAGCAGCTTGGTTGGGGCGACTGGGGCCAACGTCCTGACTTTC
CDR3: CASSLVGATGANVLTF

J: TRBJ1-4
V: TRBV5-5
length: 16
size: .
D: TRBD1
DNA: TGTGCCAGCAGCTTGGATTTTACAGGGGGGAGGGAAAAACTGTTTTTT
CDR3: CASSLDFTGGREKLFF

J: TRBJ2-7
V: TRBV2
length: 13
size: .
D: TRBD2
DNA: TGTGCCAGCGTCGCTAGCGGGTCATACGAGCAGTACTTC
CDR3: CASVASGSYEQYF

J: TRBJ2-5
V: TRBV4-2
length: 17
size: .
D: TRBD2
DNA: TGTGCCAGCAGCGTCGGCAGCGGGAGGGCCACGTTAGAGACCCAGTACTTC
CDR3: CASSVGSGRATLETQYF

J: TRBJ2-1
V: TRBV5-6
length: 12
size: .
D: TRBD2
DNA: TGTGCCAGCAGCTTGGGGGGGGGTGAGCAGTTCTTC
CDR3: CASSLGGGEQFF

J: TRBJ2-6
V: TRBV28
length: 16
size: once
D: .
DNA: TGTGCCAGCAGTTCCGATCCCAGCTCTGGGGCCAACGTCCTGACTTTC
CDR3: CASSSDPSSGANVLTF

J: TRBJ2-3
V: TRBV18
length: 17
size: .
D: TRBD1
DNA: TGTGCCAGCTCACTTAAACCCGGGACAGGGAGCACAGATACGCAGTATTTT
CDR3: CASSLKPGTGSTDTQYF

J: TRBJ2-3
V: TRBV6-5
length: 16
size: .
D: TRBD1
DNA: TGTGCCAGCAGTTCCCCGGGACAGGGGAAGAGAGATACGCAGTATTTT
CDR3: CASSSPGQGKRDTQYF

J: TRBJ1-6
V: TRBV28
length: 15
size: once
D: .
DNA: TGTGCCAGCAGTTTATTAGAAACCTATAATTCACCCCTCCACTTT
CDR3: CASSLLETYNSPLHF

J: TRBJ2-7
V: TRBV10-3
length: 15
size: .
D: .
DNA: TGTGCCATCAGTGGAGGCCTACAGGTGTCCTACGAGCAGTACTTC
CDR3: CAISGGLQVSYEQYF

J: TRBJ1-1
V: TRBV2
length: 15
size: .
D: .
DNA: TGTGCCAGCAATGAGGAGGCAGGAAGGGACACTGAAGCTTTCTTT
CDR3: CASNEEAGRDTEAFF

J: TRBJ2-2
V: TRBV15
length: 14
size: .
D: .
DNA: TGTGCCACCAGCAGAGGAGGGAGCACCGGGGAGCTGTTTTTT
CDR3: CATSRGGSTGELFF

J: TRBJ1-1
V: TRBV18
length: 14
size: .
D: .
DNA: TGTGCCAGCTCGGGACAACAGATGAACACTGAAGCTTTCTTT
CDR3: CASSGQQMNTEAFF

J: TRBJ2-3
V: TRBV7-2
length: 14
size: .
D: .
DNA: TGTGCCAGCAGCTCGGACAGCGGCACAGATACGCAGTATTTT
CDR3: CASSSDSGTDTQYF

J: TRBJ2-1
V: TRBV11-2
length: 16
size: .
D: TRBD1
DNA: TGTGCCAGCAGCTCCCCGGGACAGGGGGCATGGAATGAGCAGTTCTTC
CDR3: CASSSPGQGAWNEQFF

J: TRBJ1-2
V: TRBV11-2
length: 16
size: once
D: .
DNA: TGTGCCAGCAGTCTACCTGGGACACGGAGGCACTATGGCTACACCTTC
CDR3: CASSLPGTRRHYGYTF

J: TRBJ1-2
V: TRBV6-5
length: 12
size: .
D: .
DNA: TGTGCCAGCAGCCCAGACAGGCTGGGCTACACCTTC
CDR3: CASSPDRLGYTF

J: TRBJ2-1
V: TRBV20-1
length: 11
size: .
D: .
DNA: TGCAGTGCCAACCTACGGGAGAAGCAGTTCTTC
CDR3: CSANLREKQFF

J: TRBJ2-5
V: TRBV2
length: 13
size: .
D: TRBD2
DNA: TGTGCCAGCAAGGGACTAGCAGGAGAGACCCAGTACTTC
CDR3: CASKGLAGETQYF

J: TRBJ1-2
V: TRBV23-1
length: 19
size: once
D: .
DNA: TGCGCCAGCAGTCAATCGGGGGGGAGGGGCGTGAGTTTAAACTATGGCTACACCTTC
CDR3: CASSQSGGRGVSLNYGYTF

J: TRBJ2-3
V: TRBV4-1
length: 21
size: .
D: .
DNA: TGCGCCAGCAGCCAAGATGCTCCCTTGACCCCACGGGATATTGGCACAGATACGCAGTATTTT
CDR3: CASSQDAPLTPRDIGTDTQYF

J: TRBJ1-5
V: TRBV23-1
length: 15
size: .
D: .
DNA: TGCGCCAGCAGTCTCTTGACAAACATCAACGCGCCCCAGCATTTT
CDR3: CASSLLTNINAPQHF

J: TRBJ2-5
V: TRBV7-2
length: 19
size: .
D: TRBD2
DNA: TGTGCCAGCAGCCCACCCCTTCGGGGACTAGCGGGAGTACATGAGACCCAGTACTTC
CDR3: CASSPPLRGLAGVHETQYF

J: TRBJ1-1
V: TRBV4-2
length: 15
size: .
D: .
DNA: TGTGCCAGCAGCCAAGTTACTCCAATGAACACTGAAGCTTTCTTT
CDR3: CASSQVTPMNTEAFF

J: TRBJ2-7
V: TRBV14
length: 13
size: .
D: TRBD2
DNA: TGTGCCAGCCGGACTAGCGGGACCTACGAGCAGTACTTC
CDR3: CASRTSGTYEQYF

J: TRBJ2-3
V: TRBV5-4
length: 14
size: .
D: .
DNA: TGTGCCAGCAGCTTGCCGGGAGAGGGAGATACGCAGTATTTT
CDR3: CASSLPGEGDTQYF

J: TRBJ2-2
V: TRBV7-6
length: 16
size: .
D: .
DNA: TGTGCCAGCACCATAGGGGGATTATTGGTCACCGGGGAGCTGTTTTTT
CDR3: CASTIGGLLVTGELFF